Described below is a single T cell receptor (beta chain) sequence and its context. MiXCR, run by TCRdb on the 5' RACE reads, gives a single entry per CDR3 protein. Of roughly 150,000 distinct CDR3 sequences listed, more than 5.5% are singletons. Trimming removed 0 bases at V and 1 base at J, with 13 bases between. The CDR3 loop spans 15 amino acids. Germline-derived CDR1 and CDR2 are DFQATT and SNEGSKA (reference sequence). These data belong to a study of CD8 T cells in ankylosing spondylitis. The sequenced sample consisted of blood, either unsorted or a sorted T cell fraction (not recorded which). The sequence was obtained from a female donor with ankylosing spondylitis or in good health (not recorded which). V gene TRBV20-1 combines with J gene TRBJ2-7; D is perhaps TRBD2 (5 bases). The CDR3 loop is CSARDFSDGSYEQYF. The CDR3 DNA is TGCAGTGCTAGAGATTTTAGCGACGGATCCTACGAGCAGTACTTC.